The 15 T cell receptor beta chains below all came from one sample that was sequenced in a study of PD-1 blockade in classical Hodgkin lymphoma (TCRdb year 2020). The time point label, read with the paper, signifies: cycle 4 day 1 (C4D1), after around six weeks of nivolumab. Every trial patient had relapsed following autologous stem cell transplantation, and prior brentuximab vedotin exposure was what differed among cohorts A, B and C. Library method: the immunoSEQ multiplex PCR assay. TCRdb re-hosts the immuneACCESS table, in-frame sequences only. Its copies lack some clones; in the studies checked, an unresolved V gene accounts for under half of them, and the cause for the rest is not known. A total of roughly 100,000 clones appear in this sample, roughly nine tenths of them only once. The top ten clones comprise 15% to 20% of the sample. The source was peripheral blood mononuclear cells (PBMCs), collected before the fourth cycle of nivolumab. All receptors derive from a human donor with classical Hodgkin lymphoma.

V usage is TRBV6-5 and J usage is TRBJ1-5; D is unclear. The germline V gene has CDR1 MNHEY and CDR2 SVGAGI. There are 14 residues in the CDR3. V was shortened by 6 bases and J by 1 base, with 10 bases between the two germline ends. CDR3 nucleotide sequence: TGTGCCAGCAGCCATAGTGGAAGCAATCAGCCCCAGCATTTT. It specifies CASSHSGSNQPQHF.

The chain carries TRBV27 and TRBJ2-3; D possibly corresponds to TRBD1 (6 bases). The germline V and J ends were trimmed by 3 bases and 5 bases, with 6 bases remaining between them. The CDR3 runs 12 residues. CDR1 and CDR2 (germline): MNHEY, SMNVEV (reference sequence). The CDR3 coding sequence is TGTGCCAGCAGTTTGGGACAAGATACGCAGTATTTT. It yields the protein CASSLGQDTQYF.

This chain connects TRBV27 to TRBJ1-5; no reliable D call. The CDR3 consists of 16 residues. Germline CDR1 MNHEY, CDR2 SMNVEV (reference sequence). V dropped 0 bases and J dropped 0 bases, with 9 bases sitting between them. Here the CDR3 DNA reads TGTGCCAGCAGTTTATCGGGCAGACATAGCAATCAGCCCCAGCATTTT. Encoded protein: CASSLSGRHSNQPQHF.

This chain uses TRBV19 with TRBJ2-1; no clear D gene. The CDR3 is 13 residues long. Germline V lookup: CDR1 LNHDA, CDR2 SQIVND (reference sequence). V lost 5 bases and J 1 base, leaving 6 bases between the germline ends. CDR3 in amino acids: CASSWSSYNEQFF. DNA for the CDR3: TGTGCCAGTAGTTGGTCTTCCTACAATGAGCAGTTCTTC.

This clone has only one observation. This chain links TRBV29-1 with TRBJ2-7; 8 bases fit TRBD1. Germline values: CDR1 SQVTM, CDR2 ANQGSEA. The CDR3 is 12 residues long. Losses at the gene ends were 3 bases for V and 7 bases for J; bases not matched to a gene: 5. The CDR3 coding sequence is TGCAGCGTTGACCAGGGGGCTGGTGAGCAGTACTTC. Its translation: CSVDQGAGEQYF.

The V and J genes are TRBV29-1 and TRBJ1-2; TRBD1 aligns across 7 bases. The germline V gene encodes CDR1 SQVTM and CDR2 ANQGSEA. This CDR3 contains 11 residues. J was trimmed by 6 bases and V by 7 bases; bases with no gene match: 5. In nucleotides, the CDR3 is TGCAGCGCTAAGACAGGGAATGGCTACACCTTC. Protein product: CSAKTGNGYTF.

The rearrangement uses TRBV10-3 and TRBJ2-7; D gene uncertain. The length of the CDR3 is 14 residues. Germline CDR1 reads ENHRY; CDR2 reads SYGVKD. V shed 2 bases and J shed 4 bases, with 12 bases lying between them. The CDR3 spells CAISEQLQTYEQYF. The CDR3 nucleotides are TGTGCCATCAGTGAGCAACTGCAAACATACGAGCAGTACTTC.

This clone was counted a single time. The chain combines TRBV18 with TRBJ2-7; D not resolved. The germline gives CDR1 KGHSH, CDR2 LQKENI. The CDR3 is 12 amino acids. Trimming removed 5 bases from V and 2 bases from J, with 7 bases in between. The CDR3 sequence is CASSSQPYEQYF. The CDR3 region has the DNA TGTGCCAGCTCATCCCAGCCCTACGAGCAGTACTTC.

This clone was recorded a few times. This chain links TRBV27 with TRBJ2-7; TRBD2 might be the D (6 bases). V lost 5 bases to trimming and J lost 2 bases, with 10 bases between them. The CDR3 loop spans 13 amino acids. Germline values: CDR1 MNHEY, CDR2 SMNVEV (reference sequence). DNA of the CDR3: TGTGCCAGCAGTCCTCGGGGGACCTACGAGCAGTACTTC. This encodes CASSPRGTYEQYF.

The CDR3 DNA is TGTGCCTGGACTAGATGGGGCGGGACCGTAGATACGCAGTATTTT. Translation: CAWTRWGGTVDTQYF. The J gene is TRBJ2-3, the V gene TRBV30; D is perhaps TRBD2 (6 bases). From germline, CDR1 is GTSNPN and CDR2 SVGIG (reference sequence). The CDR3 is 15 amino acids. Trimming pared 4 bases from V and 5 bases from J, leaving 19 bases between.

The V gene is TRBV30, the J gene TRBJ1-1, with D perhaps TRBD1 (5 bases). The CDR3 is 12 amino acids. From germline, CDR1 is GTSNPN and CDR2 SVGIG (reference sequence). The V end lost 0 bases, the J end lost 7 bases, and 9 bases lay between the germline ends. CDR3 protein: CAWSVAGLEAFF. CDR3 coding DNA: TGTGCCTGGAGTGTAGCGGGACTTGAAGCTTTCTTT.

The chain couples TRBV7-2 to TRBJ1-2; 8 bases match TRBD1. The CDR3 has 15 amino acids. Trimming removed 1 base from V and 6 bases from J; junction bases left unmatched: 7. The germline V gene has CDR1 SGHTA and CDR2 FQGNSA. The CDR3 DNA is TGTGCCAGCAGCTTAGAGGTCCGCAGGGGGCATGGCTACACCTTC. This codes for CASSLEVRRGHGYTF.

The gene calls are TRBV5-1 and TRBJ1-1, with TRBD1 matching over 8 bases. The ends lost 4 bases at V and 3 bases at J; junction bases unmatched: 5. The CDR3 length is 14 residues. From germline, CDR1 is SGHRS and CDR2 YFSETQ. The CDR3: CASSLQGVDTEAFF. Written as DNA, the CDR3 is TGCGCCAGCAGCCTACAGGGGGTTGACACTGAAGCTTTCTTT.

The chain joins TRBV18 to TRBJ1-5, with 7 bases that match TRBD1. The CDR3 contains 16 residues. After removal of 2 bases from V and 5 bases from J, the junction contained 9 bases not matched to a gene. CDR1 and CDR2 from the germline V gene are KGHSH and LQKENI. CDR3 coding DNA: TGTGCCAGCTCACCAGTTCCGACAGGGTTAGATCAGCCCCAGCATTTT. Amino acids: CASSPVPTGLDQPQHF. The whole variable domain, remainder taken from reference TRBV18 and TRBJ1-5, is NAGVMQNPRHLVRRRGQEARLRCSPMKGHSHVYWYRQLPEEGLKFMVYLQKENIIDESGMPKERFSAEFPKEGPSILRIQQVVRGDSAAYFCASSPVPTGLDQPQHFGDGTRLSIL.

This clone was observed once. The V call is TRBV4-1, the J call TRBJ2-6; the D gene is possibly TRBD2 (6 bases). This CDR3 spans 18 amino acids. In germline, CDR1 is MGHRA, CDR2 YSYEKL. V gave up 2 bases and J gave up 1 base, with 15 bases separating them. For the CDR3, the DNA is TGCGCCAGCAGCCAACCCCCCGCGGGAAGATCTGGGGCCAACGTCCTGACTTTC. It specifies CASSQPPAGRSGANVLTF.